Here is one T cell receptor beta chain with its context. The target antigen is unknown. The source of the sample is a study of Ad26.COV2.S vaccination and SARS-CoV-2 variants. Study background: Intramuscular Ad26.COV2.S doses were given once or twice, 56 days apart. Study observations and caveats: Relative to placebo recipients, vaccine recipients exhibited elevated spike-specific TCR breadth. Vaccinees and placebo recipients showed similar non-spike TCR breadth.

Sequencing used immunoSEQ multiplex PCR; TCRdb keeps in-frame clones, though not all of them. There are hundreds of thousands of clones in the sample; around 89% occur only once, and about 4.6% lies in the top ten. The germline V gene has CDR1 KGHSH and CDR2 LQKENI. Trimming took off 3 bases at V and 3 bases at J, with 11 bases between the two ends. The CDR3 is made up of 14 amino acids. Treatment in this sample: 19 received Ad26.COV2.S at low or high dose, single or two shots; 5 received placebo; per-sample allocation not given. Sampling happened 63 days after the first vaccine or placebo injection. This person who donated was an adult of 18-55 years in Boston.

The specimen comprised peripheral blood, sampled in a trial of Ad26.COV2.S vaccine versus placebo. The gene calls are TRBV18 and TRBJ2-5, with D maybe TRBD1 (5 bases). The receptor was isolated from a person between 18 and 65 years old who received the Ad26.COV2.S COVID-19 vaccine or a placebo. The CDR3 sequence: CASSPSSREETQYF. The CDR3 DNA reads TGTGCCAGCTCACCTTCTTCCAGGGAAGAGACCCAGTACTTC.